The 4 T cell receptor beta chains below were found in one sample sequenced in a study of beta chain features in type 1 diabetes. Study-wide points: Researchers report that Type 1 diabetes patients had moderately but significantly shorter TCRB CDR3s across all four CD4+ subsets.

Their antigen targets remain unknown. cDNA synthesis used the whole RNA isolate, giving expressed TCRB sequences. Only in-frame clones appear in the TCRdb table, and some are missing; sequencing was by immunoSEQ multiplex PCR. The data contain a few hundred thousand clones, about 13% of them singletons. Sequencing used naive CD4+ T cells from blood. The receptors were gathered from a woman between 18 and 29 years old with type 1 diabetes.

This clone was observed a few times. The J gene is TRBJ2-7, the V gene TRBV28; D gene unclear. The CDR3 covers 14 residues. Trimming left V 3 bases short and J 4 bases short, with 13 bases between. CDR1 MDHEN and CDR2 SYDVKM come from the germline V gene. In DNA form, the CDR3 reads TGTGCCAGCAGTTTGCCCGGCGGATCTTACGAGCAGTACGTC. Translation gives CASSLPGGSYEQYV.

This clone was found a few times. CDR3 bases: TGCGCCAGCAGCTTGGCGGTTGGGAGTCTAGTCGAGCAGTTCTTC. Encoded protein: CASSLAVGSLVEQFF. V gene TRBV5-1 combines with J gene TRBJ2-1; TRBD2 is a possible D gene (5 bases). Looked up from germline, CDR1 is SGHRS and CDR2 is YFSETQ. V was cut by 0 bases and J by 10 bases, with 17 bases left in between. CDR3 size: 15 residues.

The chain uses TRBV30 and TRBJ2-7; D perhaps matches TRBD2 (6 bases). Germline V gives CDR1 GTSNPN, CDR2 SVGIG (reference sequence). Trimming cost V 2 bases and J 5 bases, with 10 bases left between them. This CDR3 comprises 12 residues. CDR3 nucleotides: TGTGCCTGGAGTCTCAGCGGGCACGAGCAGTACGTC. Its protein is CAWSLSGHEQYV.

The chain recombines TRBV30 with TRBJ1-1; unclear D gene. Germline CDR1 is GTSNPN and CDR2 is SVGIG (reference sequence). V was cut by 3 bases and J by 5 bases, with 16 bases left in between. This CDR3 has 14 residues. The CDR3 region is CAWSLGLGETEAFF. Written as DNA, the CDR3 is TGTGCCTGGAGCCTCGGACTGGGTGAAACTGAAGCTTTCTTT.